The table lists the clone carrying this T cell receptor beta chain with many counts. This sample was taken from a study of early T cells in non-severe SARS-CoV-2 infection. One entry per CDR3 protein results from TCRdb running MiXCR on the 5' RACE reads. This table holds roughly 58,000 distinct CDR3 sequences, 9.5% to 13% found once. The CDR3 runs 17 residues. V was shortened by 2 bases and J by 7 bases, with 20 bases between the two germline ends. Per the germline V gene, CDR1 is KGHDR and CDR2 is SFDVKD. The chain has TRBV24-1 and TRBJ2-1; either TRBD1 or TRBD2 may supply D (5 bases each). The sample comprised whole blood. The clonotype originates from an adult who was a healthcare worker with PCR-confirmed SARS-CoV-2 infection or an uninfected control (not recorded which). The CDR3 sequence is CATSDSQNSGAWNEQFF. The DNA of the CDR3 is TGTGCCACCAGTGATTCACAAAATTCCGGGGCATGGAATGAGCAGTTCTTC.